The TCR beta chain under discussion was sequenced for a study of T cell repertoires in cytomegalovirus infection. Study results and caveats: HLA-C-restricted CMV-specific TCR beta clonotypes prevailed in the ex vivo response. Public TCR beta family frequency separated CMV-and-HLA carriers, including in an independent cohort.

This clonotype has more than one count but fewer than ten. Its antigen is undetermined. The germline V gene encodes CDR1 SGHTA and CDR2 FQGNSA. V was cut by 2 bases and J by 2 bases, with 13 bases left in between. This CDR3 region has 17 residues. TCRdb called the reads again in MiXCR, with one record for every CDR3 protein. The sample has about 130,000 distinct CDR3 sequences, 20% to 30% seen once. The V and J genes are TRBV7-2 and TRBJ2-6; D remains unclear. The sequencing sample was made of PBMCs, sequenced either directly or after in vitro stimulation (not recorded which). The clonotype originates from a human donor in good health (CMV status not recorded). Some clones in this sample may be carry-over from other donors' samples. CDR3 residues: CASSLYPLGTGANVLTF. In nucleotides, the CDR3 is TGTGCCAGCAGCTTATACCCTTTGGGGACTGGGGCCAACGTCCTGACTTTC.